Listed below are T cell receptor beta chains from one sample, sequenced in a study of CD8+CD57+ T cells in acquired aplastic anemia. TCRdb redid the calling of the reads with MiXCR, one entry per CDR3 protein. The data show about 210,000 distinct CDR3 sequences, roughly 33% seen once. The specimen sequenced was sorted CD4+, CD8+, or CD8+CD57+ T cells (not recorded which) from PBMCs. These receptors were collected from a human donor in good health, serving as a control. CDR3s include the opening cysteine and the closing phenylalanine or tryptophan. The D gene is left open where the match is weak. Clone size is shown for a subset of rows, as once, few, many or a class of expanded clone.

length,D,V,size,J,DNA,CDR3
15,TRBD1,TRBV5-1,NA,TRBJ2-5,TGCGCCAGCAGCTTGGGACAGGGGCCGGGGGAGACCCAGTACTTC,CASSLGQGPGETQYF
16,TRBD1,TRBV11-1,NA,TRBJ1-1,TGTGCCAGCAGAGATGACAGGGACGTGGGGAACACTGAAGCTTTCTTT,CASRDDRDVGNTEAFF
12,NA,TRBV10-3,NA,TRBJ1-2,TGTGCCATCAGTGACAGCAACTATGGCTACACCTTC,CAISDSNYGYTF
14,NA,TRBV7-8,NA,TRBJ1-3,TGTGCCAGCAGCTTCTCTTACTCTGGAAACACCATATATTTT,CASSFSYSGNTIYF
17,NA,TRBV29-1,NA,TRBJ2-5,TGCAGCGTTGGGAAGAAGGGGCGGACCCCAAAGGGAGAGACCCAGTACTTC,CSVGKKGRTPKGETQYF
15,NA,TRBV11-1,NA,TRBJ2-1,TGTGCCAGCAGCCACGGACAAACTGCATGGCTAGCGTTCACCTGG,CASSHGQTAWLAFTW
10,TRBD2,TRBV20-1,many,TRBJ2-5,TGCAGGGGACTACTAGAGACCCAGTACTTC,CRGLLETQYF
15,NA,TRBV19,few,TRBJ1-2,TGTGCCAGTAGTATAGTGGGGGGCGAGTGGGCCGGCTACACCTTC,CASSIVGGEWAGYTF
13,TRBD1,TRBV19,NA,TRBJ2-7,TGTGCCAGCTGGGGACAGGGGGCCTACGAGCAGTACTTC,CASWGQGAYEQYF
15,TRBD1,TRBV24-1,many,TRBJ2-1,TGTGCCACCACCGATCCGGGACAGGGGAATGTGGAGCAGTTCTTC,CATTDPGQGNVEQFF
14,TRBD1,TRBV6-4,NA,TRBJ1-2,TGTGCCAGCTGGACGACAGGGGGCAACTATGGCTACACCTTC,CASWTTGGNYGYTF
15,NA,TRBV6-1,NA,TRBJ1-5,TGTGCCAGCGGGGTTTCCGGGACAATGAATCAGCCCCAGCATTTT,CASGVSGTMNQPQHF
14,NA,TRBV6-1,few,TRBJ1-5,TGTGCCAGCAGCCGACTGTATAGCAATCAGCCCCAGCATTTT,CASSRLYSNQPQHF
15,TRBD1,TRBV5-4,few,TRBJ1-1,TGTGCCAGCAGCTCTCCTGACAGGGGGAGGACTGAAGCTTTCTTT,CASSSPDRGRTEAFF
14,NA,TRBV11-1,NA,TRBJ2-1,TGTGCCAGCAGCTTAATGTCGGGGTACAATGAGCAGTTCTTC,CASSLMSGYNEQFF
16,TRBD2,TRBV25-1,NA,TRBJ2-1,TGTGCCAGCAGCCCAGGCGGGAGGGGGGCATACAATGAGCAGTTCTTC,CASSPGGRGAYNEQFF
15,NA,TRBV6-5,many,TRBJ1-2,TGTGCCAGCAGTTACAGCCGAGGCAGGAACTATGGCTACACCTTC,CASSYSRGRNYGYTF
14,TRBD2,TRBV11-2,many,TRBJ2-7,TGTGCCAGCCTGAAACTAGCGTTGCCCTACGAGCAGTACTTC,CASLKLALPYEQYF
13,NA,TRBV6-2/TRBV6-3,NA,TRBJ1-1,TGTGCCAGCAGTTACGACAGATACACTGAAGCTTTCTTT,CASSYDRYTEAFF
14,NA,TRBV25-1,many,TRBJ2-5,TGTGCCAGCAGTGTCCAAGGGGGGACGGAGACCCAGTACTTC,CASSVQGGTETQYF
13,NA,TRBV5-8,NA,TRBJ2-7,TGTGCCAGCAGAACTGGTTCAACCTACGAGCAGTACTTC,CASRTGSTYEQYF
13,NA,TRBV27,many,TRBJ2-7,TGTGCCAGCAGTTCCGGACCGCCCGGCGAGCAGTACTTC,CASSSGPPGEQYF
15,NA,TRBV4-1,few,TRBJ2-5,TGCGCCAGCAGCCAGCCGACAGTGCTCCAAGAGACCCAGTACTTC,CASSQPTVLQETQYF
13,NA,TRBV7-6,many,TRBJ1-5,TGTGCCAGCAGCTTAGACCTGAATCAGCCCCAGCATTTT,CASSLDLNQPQHF
17,NA,TRBV30,few,TRBJ1-1,TGTGCCTGGAGTGTACAGAGTCTTCTGGATTTGAACACTGAAGCTTTCTTT,CAWSVQSLLDLNTEAFF
14,NA,TRBV10-2,many,TRBJ1-4,TGCGCCAGCAGGGCAGGCCCTAGGAATGAAAAACTGTTTTTT,CASRAGPRNEKLFF
16,NA,TRBV7-9,many,TRBJ2-5,TGTGCCAGCAGCTTGGTTGTGGGGATGTACCAAGAGACCCAGTACTTC,CASSLVVGMYQETQYF
15,TRBD1,TRBV6-2/TRBV6-3,NA,TRBJ1-4,TGTGCCAGCATTACAAGAGGACAGGGTAGAGAAAAACTGTTTTTT,CASITRGQGREKLFF
15,NA,TRBV7-3,NA,TRBJ2-1,TGTGCCAGCAGCCCCCGAGGGGCGCCCTACAATGAGCAGTTCTTC,CASSPRGAPYNEQFF
16,TRBD2,TRBV6-2/TRBV6-3,few,TRBJ2-5,TGTGCCAGCAGCCAAGCCGGGGGGGGCTGGGTAGAGACCCAGTACTTC,CASSQAGGGWVETQYF
12,NA,TRBV18,NA,TRBJ2-3,TGTGCCAGCTCACCTGTCGGTGAGGCGCAGTATTTT,CASSPVGEAQYF
12,NA,TRBV25-1,NA,TRBJ2-1,TGTGCCAGCAGTGAGTCCCCCCATGAGCAGTTCTTC,CASSESPHEQFF
15,NA,TRBV5-4,NA,TRBJ2-7,TGTGCCAGCAGCTTAGCGGGGGACAGAAGCTACGAGCAGTACTTC,CASSLAGDRSYEQYF
16,NA,TRBV11-1,NA,TRBJ2-7,TGTGCCAGCAGCTTAGTTGGGGGGACAGTGAGCCACGAGCAGTACTTC,CASSLVGGTVSHEQYF
15,NA,TRBV20-1,many,TRBJ1-3,TGCAGTGCTAGACCGGACGGAACCTCTGGAAACACCATATATTTT,CSARPDGTSGNTIYF
14,TRBD1,TRBV20-1,many,TRBJ1-5,TGCAGTGCTAAGGGACAGGGAATCGGTCAGCCCCAGCATTTT,CSAKGQGIGQPQHF
14,NA,TRBV29-1,few,TRBJ2-3,TGCAGCGTTGTCAGAGCGGAGGTCACAGATACGCAGTATTTT,CSVVRAEVTDTQYF
12,NA,TRBV2,NA,TRBJ1-5,TGTGCCAGCAGAGGTGGGGGTCAGCCCCAGCATTTT,CASRGGGQPQHF
12,NA,TRBV9,many,TRBJ1-2,TGTGCCAGCAAGCGGGAGAACTATGGCTACACCTTC,CASKRENYGYTF
16,TRBD1,TRBV15,NA,TRBJ1-1,TGCGCCACCAGCCTCAGTGCACAGGGACAGTGGACTGAAGCTTTCTTT,CATSLSAQGQWTEAFF
15,TRBD2,TRBV9,many,TRBJ2-3,TGTGCCAGCAGCGGATATAGCGGGAGCACAGATACGCAGTATTTT,CASSGYSGSTDTQYF
16,NA,TRBV5-1,few,TRBJ2-3,TGCGCCAGCAGCTCCTCCCCGTGGGCTAGCACAGATACGCAGTATTTT,CASSSSPWASTDTQYF
15,TRBD2,TRBV29-1,NA,TRBJ2-7,TGCAGCGTGCTGGGACTAGCGAAGAGCTCCTACGAGCAGTACTTC,CSVLGLAKSSYEQYF
12,NA,TRBV20-1,NA,TRBJ2-7,TGCAGTGCTAGAGAGGAAGGATTCGAGCAGTACTTC,CSAREEGFEQYF
14,NA,TRBV12-3/TRBV12-4,many,TRBJ1-6,TGTGCCAGCAGTTTAAGCCGGACAAATTCACCCCTCCACTTT,CASSLSRTNSPLHF
15,TRBD1,TRBV19,many,TRBJ1-6,TGTGCCAGTAGTAGGTCAGGGGGCTTTGATTCACCCCTCCACTTT,CASSRSGGFDSPLHF
16,NA,TRBV12-3/TRBV12-4,NA,TRBJ1-4,TGTGCCAGCAGTTTAAGGGTTCGGGGGGCTGGTGAAAAACTGTTTTTT,CASSLRVRGAGEKLFF
18,NA,TRBV6-1,NA,TRBJ1-6,TGTGCCAGCACCCGTCTCACCTCGTTTTCTACGCATAATTCACCCCTCCACTTT,CASTRLTSFSTHNSPLHF
13,TRBD2,TRBV20-1,many,TRBJ2-7,TGCAGTGCCAGGACTAGCGGGAACTACGAGCAGTACTTC,CSARTSGNYEQYF
16,NA,TRBV3-1,NA,TRBJ2-1,TGTGCCAGCAGCCCCTCGGGTGCTATGGCCTACAATGAGCAGTTCTTC,CASSPSGAMAYNEQFF
15,NA,TRBV12-3/TRBV12-4,many,TRBJ1-6,TGTGCCAGCAACCGATACGGGACAAAGAATTCACCCCTCCACTTT,CASNRYGTKNSPLHF
17,TRBD1,TRBV6-7,many,TRBJ1-5,TGTGCCAGCAGTTACCCGCGTGGACAGGGGGACGATCAGCCCCAGCATTTT,CASSYPRGQGDDQPQHF
13,TRBD1,TRBV3-1,NA,TRBJ1-4,TGTGCCAGCAGCATTGACAGGGGTGAAAAACTGTTTTTT,CASSIDRGEKLFF
17,TRBD2,TRBV4-1,NA,TRBJ2-4,TGCGCCAGCAGCTCCCCCACTAGCGCCTTAGCCAAAAACATTCAGTACTTC,CASSSPTSALAKNIQYF
14,NA,TRBV2,many,TRBJ2-6,TGTGCCAGAAGAGGGGTGTGGGAGGCCAACGTCCTGACTTTC,CARRGVWEANVLTF
16,TRBD1,TRBV11-2,NA,TRBJ1-5,TGTGCCAGCAGCTTTTCACAGGGGGATTGGAATCAGCCCCAGCATTTT,CASSFSQGDWNQPQHF
11,TRBD1,TRBV3-1,few,TRBJ2-3,TGTGCCAGCGGACAGGGTTATACGCAGTATTTT,CASGQGYTQYF
16,TRBD1,TRBV15,NA,TRBJ1-6,TGTGCCACCAGCAGAGGAACAGGGGGCATAAATTCACCCCTCCACTTT,CATSRGTGGINSPLHF
19,NA,TRBV19,NA,TRBJ1-4,TGTGCCAGTAGCCCCTTGGGGGTGAGGGGAACTGCAACTAATGGAAAACTGTTTTTT,CASSPLGVRGTATNGKLFF
13,NA,TRBV19,many,TRBJ1-6,TGTGCCAGTAGCCCCCCCCGGGACTCACCCCTCCACTTT,CASSPPRDSPLHF